This TCR beta chain originates from a study of shared clonotypes between healthy human individuals. The data were produced by immunoSEQ multiplex PCR, yet TCRdb's version contains in-frame clones alone and is incomplete. The sample holds around 2.1 million clones, around 95% seen once. This CDR3 region has 15 residues. V lost 3 bases, J lost 3 bases, and 3 bases stayed unmatched. Germline assignment: CDR1 SGHAT and CDR2 FQNNGV. The source material was naive CD4+ T cells sorted from blood. Subset described: CD45RA+ positively selected. The receptor comes from a man younger than 30 in good health. The V call is TRBV11-2, the J call TRBJ2-1; 9 bases line up with TRBD1. DNA for the CDR3: TGTGCCAGCAGCTTCGGGACAGGGAACTACAATGAGCAGTTCTTC. It encodes CASSFGTGNYNEQFF.